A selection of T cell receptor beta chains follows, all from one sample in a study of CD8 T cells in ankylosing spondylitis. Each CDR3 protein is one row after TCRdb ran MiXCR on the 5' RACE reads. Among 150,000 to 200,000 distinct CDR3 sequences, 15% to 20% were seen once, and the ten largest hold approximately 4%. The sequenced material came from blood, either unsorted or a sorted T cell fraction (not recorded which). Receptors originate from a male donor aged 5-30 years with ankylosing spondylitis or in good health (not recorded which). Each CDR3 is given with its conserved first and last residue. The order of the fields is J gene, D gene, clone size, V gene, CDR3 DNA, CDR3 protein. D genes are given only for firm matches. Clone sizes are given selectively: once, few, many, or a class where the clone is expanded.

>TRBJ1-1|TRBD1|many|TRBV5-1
TGCGCCAGCAGTCTCCGGGACAGGGACCCAGAGGCCGCGGAAGCTTTCTTT
CASSLRDRDPEAAEAFF
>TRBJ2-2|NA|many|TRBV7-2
TGTGCCAGCAGCTGGACAGTAAGGGCGGAGCTGTTTTTT
CASSWTVRAELFF
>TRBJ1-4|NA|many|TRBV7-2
TGTGCCAGCAGCTTAGGTGTAGGGGGAAGCGAAAAACTGTTTTTT
CASSLGVGGSEKLFF
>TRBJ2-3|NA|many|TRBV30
TGTGCCTCGCTCCGGGACCTTAGCACAGATACGCAGTATTTT
CASLRDLSTDTQYF
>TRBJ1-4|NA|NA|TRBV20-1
TGCAGTGCTCAAACGCCGGGACTGGCTCGGGAAAAACTGTTTTTT
CSAQTPGLAREKLFF
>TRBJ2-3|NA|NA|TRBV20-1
TGCAGTGCTACGGCCCCTTTAAACACAGATACGCAGTATTTT
CSATAPLNTDTQYF
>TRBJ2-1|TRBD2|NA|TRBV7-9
TGTGCCAGCAGAAATCTAGCGGGAGAGCGAGGTGAGCAGTTCTTC
CASRNLAGERGEQFF
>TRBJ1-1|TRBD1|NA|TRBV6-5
TGTGCCAGCAGTTCGCTTACAGGGGGCGGTGGGGCTGAAGCTTTCTTT
CASSSLTGGGGAEAFF
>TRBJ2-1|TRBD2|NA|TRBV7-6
TGTGCCAGCAGCCGGACTAGCGGGAGTGGCAATGACCAGTTCTTC
CASSRTSGSGNDQFF
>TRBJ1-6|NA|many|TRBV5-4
TGTGCCAGCAGCTTGGCACGAGGCGGGAATTCACCCCTCCACTTT
CASSLARGGNSPLHF
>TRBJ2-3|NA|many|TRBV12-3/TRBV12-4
TGTGCCAGCAGTATCACTAGCACAGATACGCAGTATTTT
CASSITSTDTQYF
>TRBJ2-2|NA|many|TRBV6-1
TGTGCCAGCAGTGAAATGAGAGGGGTTGTCGGGGAGCTGTTTTTT
CASSEMRGVVGELFF
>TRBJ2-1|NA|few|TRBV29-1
TGCAGCGTTGATGGGGTTGGGATCGTGTCTGAGCAGTTCTTC
CSVDGVGIVSEQFF